The sequence of this T cell receptor beta chain was determined in a study of graft-versus-host responses after intestinal transplantation. Study conclusions and caveats: Recipient-marrow GvH clones were detected, some having first appeared in ileum or blood.

The table came from immunoSEQ multiplex PCR; TCRdb's copy has only in-frame clones and leaves some out. The data show about 98,000 clones, 86% seen once. CDR1 and CDR2 from the germline V gene are SQVTM and ANQGSEA. The CDR3 is 12 residues long. Trimming at V came to 6 bases and at J to 5 bases, leaving 5 bases not matched to a gene. A word on this clone: The target antigen is unknown.

V gene TRBV29-1 combines with J gene TRBJ1-2; 8 positions agree with TRBD1. This receptor was obtained from a human patient who received an intestinal transplant, so some T cells may come from the graft donor. This sample comprised PBMCs, obtained 255 days after intestinal transplant. The CDR3 DNA is TGCAGCGTCCAGGACAGGGAGTATGGCTACACCTTC. Amino acids: CSVQDREYGYTF.